This entry concerns a single T cell receptor (beta chain). This entry comes from a study of cytomegalovirus exposure and HLA in healthy donors. It was the roughly 130-subject validation cohort, separate from the approximately 680-subject first cohort, to which the donors belonged. Germline V lookup: CDR1 MDHEN, CDR2 SYDVKM. The CDR3 length is 13 residues. V lost 3 bases, J lost 9 bases, and 9 bases lay in between. Clones were read by immunoSEQ multiplex PCR, and TCRdb kept only the in-frame ones, dropping some. Here the sample spans about 130,000 clones, 75% to 90% being singletons. The chain is built from TRBV28 and TRBJ1-6; no reliable D call. The material sequenced was PBMCs. The sequence came from a woman between 18 and 29 years old in good health and CMV-seropositive. This chain's CDR3 is CASSLIRRSPLHF. The CDR3, as DNA: TGTGCCAGCAGTTTGATCAGGCGTTCACCCCTCCACTTT.